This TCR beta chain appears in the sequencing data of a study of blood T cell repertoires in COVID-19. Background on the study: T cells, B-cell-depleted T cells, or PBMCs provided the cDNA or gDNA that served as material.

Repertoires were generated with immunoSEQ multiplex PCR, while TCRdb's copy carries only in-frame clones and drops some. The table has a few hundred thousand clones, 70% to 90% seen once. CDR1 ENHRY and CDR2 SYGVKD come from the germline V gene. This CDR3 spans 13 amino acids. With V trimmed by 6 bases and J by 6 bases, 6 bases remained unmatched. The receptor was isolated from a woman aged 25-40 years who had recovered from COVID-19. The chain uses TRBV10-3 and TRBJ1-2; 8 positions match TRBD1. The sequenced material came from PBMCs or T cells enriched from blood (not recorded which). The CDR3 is CAIRGKTGDGYTF. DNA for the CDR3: TGTGCCATCAGGGGGAAGACAGGGGATGGCTACACCTTC.